A selection of T cell receptor beta chains follows, all from one sample in a study of blood T cell repertoires in COVID-19. Libraries were prepared by immunoSEQ multiplex PCR; TCRdb keeps only in-frame clonotypes and omits some of them. The data hold approximately 75,000 clones, with around 90% observed a single time. The sequencing input was peripheral blood. The source is a human donor in a cohort sampled during active COVID-19. The CDR3 runs from the conserved cysteine through the conserved F or W.

j_call v_call cdr3_length cdr3_aa
TRBJ2-7 TRBV29-1 17 CSVSRSGLMAGSYEQYF
TRBJ2-3 TRBV5-1 14 CASRAQGGPDTQYF
TRBJ1-2 TRBV4-3 13 CASSPTENYGYTF
TRBJ1-2 TRBV6-5 12 CASTSQGGGYTF
TRBJ2-7 TRBV12-3/TRBV12-4 12 CASSPTGYEQYF
TRBJ1-2 TRBV6-4 14 CASSPGGADYGYTF
TRBJ2-7 TRBV3-1/TRBV3-2 14 CASSNSGGSNEQYF
TRBJ2-3 TRBV20-1 16 CSASGSGGWGTDTQYF
TRBJ2-1 TRBV7-2 13 CASSFTGGAWQFF
TRBJ1-1 TRBV7-2 15 CASSPPTGANTEAFF
TRBJ1-2 TRBV4-2 16 CASSQDALDTIYGYTF
TRBJ2-5 TRBV7-2 16 CASSLGPSGGQETQYF
TRBJ1-2 TRBV7-9 13 CASSLAGLFGYTF
TRBJ2-3 TRBV5-6 14 CASSLGGHTDTQYF
TRBJ2-2 TRBV18 16 CASSPIGQGNTGELFF
TRBJ2-5 TRBV3-1/TRBV3-2 16 CASSQIGTGLQETQYF
TRBJ2-3 TRBV12-5 15 CASGLWGGPTDTQYF
TRBJ2-3 TRBV5-1 14 CASSPGLSTDTQYF
TRBJ1-1 TRBV6-5 14 CASRRESINTEAFF
TRBJ1-4 TRBV19 15 CASSRGTGKDEKLFF
TRBJ2-7 TRBV5-1 15 CASSLTGGASYEQYF
TRBJ2-7 TRBV27 13 CASTTSGGYEQYF
TRBJ1-2 TRBV7-9 15 CASSREGQGMWDYTF
TRBJ2-2 TRBV6-5 14 CASKQPSGTGELFF